The next 23 T cell receptor beta chains were all read from a single sample in a study of blood T cell repertoires in COVID-19. Sequenced by immunoSEQ multiplex PCR; TCRdb stores in-frame clones only, minus some. Among about 80,000 clones listed, about 83% were seen once. The sequenced sample consisted of peripheral blood. The origin of the receptors is a man older than 75 with active or convalescent COVID-19.

The chain couples TRBV14 to TRBJ2-7, with D possibly TRBD1 on 5 matching bases. The germline V gene encodes CDR1 SGHDN and CDR2 FVKESK. The V end was cut by 4 bases, the J end by 5 bases, with 21 bases between. CDR3 length: 16 amino acids. CDR3 sequence (DNA): TGTGCCAGCAGCCCCCTGGGGCAGAGTCTCAGGCACGAGCAGTACTTC. This sequence encodes CASSPLGQSLRHEQYF.

This chain links TRBV19 with TRBJ1-6; 10 bases are a match to TRBD1. There are 14 residues in the CDR3. Germline loops: CDR1 LNHDA, CDR2 SQIVND (reference sequence). The V and J ends lost 5 bases and 10 bases, in that order; junction bases with no gene match: 5. The CDR3, as DNA: TGTGCCAGTAGTGTCCGGGACAGGGGCTCACCCCTCCACTTT. It codes for CASSVRDRGSPLHF.

The genes are TRBV19 and TRBJ1-2; D may be TRBD1 (6 bases). CDR1 is LNHDA and CDR2 is SQIVND in the germline V gene (reference sequence). CDR3 length: 14 residues. Trimming cost V 2 bases and J 2 bases, with 9 bases left between them. In nucleotides, the CDR3 is TGTGCCAGTAGTATAAGGGGGAAAAACTATGGCTACACCTTC. Its protein product is CASSIRGKNYGYTF.

The gene calls are TRBV29-1 and TRBJ1-5; D uncertain. This CDR3 has 12 residues. V lost 6 bases to trimming and J lost 7 bases, with 13 bases between them. Germline V gives CDR1 SQVTM, CDR2 ANQGSEA. The CDR3 DNA follows: TGCAGCGTCGGGGTAGGAGGACAGCCCCAGCATTTT. Protein product: CSVGVGGQPQHF.

The chain carries TRBV6-5 and TRBJ1-4; TRBD1 matches at 10 bases. V gave up 5 bases and J gave up 6 bases; unmatched junction bases: 6. The CDR3 contains 15 residues. Germline CDR1 is MNHEY and CDR2 is SVGAGI. The CDR3 here is CASSRQTGGDEKLFF. The DNA for the CDR3 is TGTGCCAGCAGTCGTCAGACAGGGGGCGATGAAAAACTGTTTTTT.

The rearrangement uses TRBV18 and TRBJ1-6; TRBD1 might be the D (5 bases). V was cut by 6 bases and J by 6 bases, with 12 bases left in between. CDR3 length: 14 residues. CDR1 and CDR2 from the germline V gene are KGHSH and LQKENI. The CDR3 region is CASSDGGGNSPLHF. CDR3 nucleotides: TGTGCCAGCTCGGACGGGGGGGGTAATTCACCCCTCCACTTT.

This chain connects TRBV3-1 (or the pseudogene TRBV3-2) to TRBJ1-2, with 8 bases fitting TRBD1. The CDR3 consists of 15 residues. CDR1 is LGHDT and CDR2 is YNNKEL in the germline V gene (reference sequence). The V segment lost 1 base and the J segment 4 bases; nucleotides outside the gene matches: 5. CDR3 residues: CASSQGPTGGYGYTF. For the CDR3, the DNA is TGTGCCAGCAGCCAAGGTCCCACAGGGGGCTATGGCTACACCTTC.

The CDR3 region has the DNA TGTGCCAGCAGCCTAAGGGAGGGCAACTATGGCTACACCTTC. It translates to CASSLREGNYGYTF. The genes are TRBV14 and TRBJ1-2; D uncertain. The germline CDR1 and CDR2 sequences are SGHDN and FVKESK. The CDR3 totals 14 residues. Trimming took off 4 bases at V and 2 bases at J, with 11 bases between the two ends.

The CDR3 reads CSASPDSEDMFF. As DNA, the CDR3 is TGCAGTGCTAGTCCCGACTCGGAGGATATGTTCTTC. V gene TRBV20-1 combines with J gene TRBJ2-1, with a possible D match to TRBD2 (5 bases). CDR3 size: 12 residues. With 3 bases removed from V and 15 bases from J, the gap between germline ends came to 18 bases. Per germline, CDR1 DFQATT and CDR2 SNEGSKA (reference sequence).

This chain uses TRBV6-1 with TRBJ2-3; 7 bases are a match to TRBD2. CDR3 length equals 17 residues. The germline gives CDR1 MNHNS, CDR2 SASEGT. V trimming: 0 bases; J trimming: 2 bases; junction bases outside the gene matches: 8. The CDR3 sequence is CASSEAWGGDYTDTQYF. In DNA form, the CDR3 reads TGTGCCAGCAGTGAAGCGTGGGGCGGGGACTACACAGATACGCAGTATTTT.

The chain couples TRBV4-2 to TRBJ1-5; D not resolved. The ends were cut back, 9 bases at V and 0 bases at J, with 21 bases in the middle. CDR1 and CDR2 (germline): LGHNA, YNFKEQ. The CDR3 is made up of 17 amino acids. CDR3 coding DNA: TGTGCCAGGACCGACACCGTACCCCCTCTTAGCAATCAGCCCCAGCATTTT. Translating gives CARTDTVPPLSNQPQHF.

The rearrangement uses TRBV5-1 and TRBJ2-7; TRBD1 matches at 9 bases. The CDR3 totals 14 residues. Unmatched junction bases numbered 12, after V lost 7 bases and J lost 7 bases. Germline assignment: CDR1 SGHRS and CDR2 YFSETQ. CDR3 residues: CASGQQGAQGEQYF. In nucleotides, the CDR3 is TGCGCCAGCGGACAACAGGGGGCACAGGGGGAGCAGTACTTC.

The chain couples TRBV7-2 to TRBJ2-3; weak D call: TRBD1 (5 bases). The germline V and J ends were trimmed by 5 bases and 0 bases, with 12 bases remaining between them. Per germline, CDR1 SGHTA and CDR2 FQGNSA. The CDR3 loop spans 15 amino acids. The CDR3 DNA is TGTGCCAGCAGCCGGACATTCACTAGCACAGATACGCAGTATTTT. It specifies CASSRTFTSTDTQYF.

The genes are TRBV18 and TRBJ2-3, with 10 positions matching TRBD2. The CDR3 runs 15 residues. The germline CDR1 and CDR2 sequences are KGHSH and LQKENI. The V segment lost 3 bases and the J segment 8 bases; nucleotides outside the gene matches: 8. Here the CDR3 reads CASSPLGLAIATQYF. The DNA for the CDR3 is TGTGCCAGCTCACCGTTGGGACTAGCGATTGCTACGCAGTATTTT.

The chain is built from TRBV5-1 and TRBJ2-1; TRBD2 agrees at 15 bases. CDR3 size: 22 residues. Germline-derived CDR1 and CDR2 are SGHRS and YFSETQ. V lost 0 bases and J lost 0; bases outside the gene matches: 13. CDR3 protein: CASSLAPTTPGLAGGSYNEQFF. In nucleotides, the CDR3 is TGCGCCAGCAGCTTGGCCCCCACCACGCCGGGACTAGCGGGGGGCTCCTACAATGAGCAGTTCTTC.

V usage is TRBV25-1 and J usage is TRBJ1-1, with 7 bases aligning to TRBD1. Germline V gene data show CDR1 as MGHDK and CDR2 as SYGVNS. The trim removed 6 bases at V and 3 bases at J, leaving 10 bases unmatched. The CDR3 contains 15 residues. The CDR3 bases are TGTGCCAGCAGGGCACCGGACAGGACTTACACTGAAGCTTTCTTT. Translated, it gives CASRAPDRTYTEAFF.

This clone was seen only a few times. The chain carries TRBV5-8 and TRBJ2-7, with D unresolved. The V and J ends lost 2 bases and 5 bases respectively, with 11 bases between them. This CDR3 spans 13 amino acids. CDR1 is SGHTS, CDR2 YDEGEE, per germline. The CDR3 region has the DNA TGTGCCAGCAGCTTCTATGACAACGACGAGCAGTACTTC. Amino acid sequence: CASSFYDNDEQYF.

This clone showed up just once. The genes are TRBV2 and TRBJ1-5, with 9 positions matching TRBD1. There are 14 residues in the CDR3. Germline V gives CDR1 SNHLY, CDR2 FYNNEI. Germline trimming cut 4 bases from V and 7 bases from J; bases unmatched to any gene: 5. The CDR3 reads CASSATGGLQPQHF. The CDR3 DNA reads as TGTGCCAGCAGTGCAACAGGGGGCCTGCAGCCCCAGCATTTT.

The rearrangement joins TRBV5-1 to TRBJ1-1; no firm D call. Germline V gene sequence: CDR1 SGHRS, CDR2 YFSETQ. The CDR3 extends over 16 amino acids. V was clipped by 2 bases and J by 1 base, with 15 bases between them. The CDR3 sequence is CASSLREPDRNTEAFF. The CDR3 nucleotides are TGCGCCAGCAGCTTAAGGGAGCCCGATCGGAACACTGAAGCTTTCTTT.

The rearrangement joins TRBV19 to TRBJ1-1; D may be TRBD1 (5 bases). The CDR3 covers 15 residues. V gave up 3 bases and J gave up 5 bases, with 16 bases separating them. Germline loops: CDR1 LNHDA, CDR2 SQIVND (reference sequence). The DNA for the CDR3 is TGTGCCAGTAGTATCGGGCCAGGGTCAGAGACTGAAGCTTTCTTT. Protein product: CASSIGPGSETEAFF.

The J gene is TRBJ1-6, the V gene TRBV19; no clear D gene. The V end lost 7 bases, the J end lost 8 bases, and 15 bases lay between the germline ends. Germline lookup yields CDR1 LNHDA and CDR2 SQIVND (reference sequence). The CDR3 is 14 amino acids. The CDR3 is CASTPRGLDSPLHF. CDR3 nucleotides: TGTGCCAGTACCCCCAGAGGGTTGGATTCACCCCTCCACTTT. The full variable domain, with the rest looked up from reference TRBV19 and TRBJ1-6, is DGGITQSPKYLFRKEGQNVTLSCEQNLNHDAMYWYRQDPGQGLRLIYYSQIVNDFQKGDIAEGYSVSREKKESFPLTVTSAQKNPTAFYLCASTPRGLDSPLHFGNGTRLTVT.

This clone was counted at least ten times. The chain has TRBV5-4 and TRBJ2-2, with 7 nucleotides matching TRBD1. Per germline, CDR1 SGHNT and CDR2 YYREEE (reference sequence). Germline trimming cut 4 bases from V and 5 bases from J; bases unmatched to any gene: 8. The CDR3 extends over 15 amino acids. In nucleotides, the CDR3 is TGTGCCAGCAGCCCGATGGACAGGTCAACCGGGGAGCTGTTTTTT. It encodes CASSPMDRSTGELFF.

This clone was seen only once. The rearrangement uses TRBV7-2 and TRBJ1-1; 10 bases line up with TRBD1. Unmatched junction bases numbered 4, after V lost 2 bases and J lost 1 base. CDR1 is SGHTA, CDR2 FQGNSA, per germline. This CDR3 has 16 amino acids. The chain's CDR3 is CASSLMGTGANTEAFF. The CDR3 DNA reads as TGTGCCAGCAGCTTAATGGGGACAGGGGCGAACACTGAAGCTTTCTTT.